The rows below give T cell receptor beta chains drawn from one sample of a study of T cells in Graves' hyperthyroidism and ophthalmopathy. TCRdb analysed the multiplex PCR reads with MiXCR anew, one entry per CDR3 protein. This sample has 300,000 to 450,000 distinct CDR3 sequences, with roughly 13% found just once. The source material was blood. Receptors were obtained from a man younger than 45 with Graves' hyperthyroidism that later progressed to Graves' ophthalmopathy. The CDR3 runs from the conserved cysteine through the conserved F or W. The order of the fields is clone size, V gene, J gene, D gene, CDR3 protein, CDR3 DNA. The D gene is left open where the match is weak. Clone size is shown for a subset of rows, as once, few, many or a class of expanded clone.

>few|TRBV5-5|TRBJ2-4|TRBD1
CASSSGQGIQYF
TGTGCCAGCAGCAGCGGACAGGGAATTCAGTACTTC
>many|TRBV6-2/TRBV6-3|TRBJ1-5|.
CASSSHREYQPQHF
TGTGCCAGCAGTTCGCACAGGGAATATCAGCCCCAGCATTTT
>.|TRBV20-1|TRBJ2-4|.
CSAEDGAKNIQYF
TGCAGTGCTGAAGACGGTGCCAAAAACATTCAGTACTTC
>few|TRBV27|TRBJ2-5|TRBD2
CASSLWGGEGETQYF
TGTGCCAGCAGTTTATGGGGGGGTGAGGGGGAGACCCAGTACTTC
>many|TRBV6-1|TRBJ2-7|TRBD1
CASTRDRDSSYEQYF
TGTGCCAGCACCCGGGACAGGGATAGCTCCTACGAGCAGTACTTC
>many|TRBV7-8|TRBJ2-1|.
CASSLGPGNEQFF
TGTGCCAGCAGCTTAGGTCCAGGGAATGAGCAGTTCTTC
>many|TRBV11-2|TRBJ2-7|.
CASSLAGGSTGLSLGYEQYF
TGTGCCAGCAGCTTAGCGGGGGGGTCGACAGGGTTATCACTGGGATACGAGCAGTACTTC
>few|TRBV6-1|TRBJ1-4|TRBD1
CATRDRGTEKLFF
TGTGCCACCCGGGACAGGGGAACTGAAAAACTGTTTTTT
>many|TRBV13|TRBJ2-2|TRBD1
CASSSWTGMATGELFF
TGTGCCAGCAGCTCCTGGACAGGGATGGCCACCGGGGAGCTGTTTTTT
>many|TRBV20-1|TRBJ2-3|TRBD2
CSAPRTSGSSTDTQYF
TGCAGTGCCCCGAGGACTAGCGGGTCTAGCACAGATACGCAGTATTTT
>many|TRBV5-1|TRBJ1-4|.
CASSSDPSLGGEKLFF
TGCGCCAGCAGCTCCGACCCGTCGCTGGGAGGTGAAAAACTGTTTTTT
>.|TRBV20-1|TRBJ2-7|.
CSAPRGTRYEQYF
TGCAGTGCACCCAGGGGCACCCGCTACGAGCAGTACTTC
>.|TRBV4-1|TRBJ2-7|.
CASSQVSGTYEQYF
TGCGCCAGCAGCCAAGTTAGTGGAACCTACGAGCAGTACTTC
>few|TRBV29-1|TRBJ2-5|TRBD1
CSVEPTGAPGETQYF
TGCAGCGTTGAGCCTACAGGGGCGCCAGGGGAGACCCAGTACTTC
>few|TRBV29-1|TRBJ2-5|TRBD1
CSMADRGWKTQYF
TGCAGCATGGCGGACAGGGGGTGGAAGACCCAGTACTTC
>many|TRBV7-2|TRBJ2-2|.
CASSSLGGSYTGELFF
TGTGCCAGCAGTTCTCTAGGGGGGTCGTACACCGGGGAGCTGTTTTTT
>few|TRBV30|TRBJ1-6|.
CAWSGTRGGRSPLHF
TGTGCCTGGAGTGGAACCCGGGGGGGAAGATCACCCCTCCACTTT